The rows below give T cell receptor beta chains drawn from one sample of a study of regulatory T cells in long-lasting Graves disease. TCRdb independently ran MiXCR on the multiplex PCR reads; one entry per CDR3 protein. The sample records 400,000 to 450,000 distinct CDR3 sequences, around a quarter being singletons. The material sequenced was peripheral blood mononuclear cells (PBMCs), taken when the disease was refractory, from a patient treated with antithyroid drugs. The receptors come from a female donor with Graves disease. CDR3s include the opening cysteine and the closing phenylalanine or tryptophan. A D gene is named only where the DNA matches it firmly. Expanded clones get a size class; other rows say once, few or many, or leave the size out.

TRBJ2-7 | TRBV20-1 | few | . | CSARERYEQYF | TGCAGTGCTAGAGAGCGCTACGAGCAGTACTTC
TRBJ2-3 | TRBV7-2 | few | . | CASSLRRETDTQYF | TGTGCCAGCAGCTTACGCAGGGAGACAGATACGCAGTATTTT
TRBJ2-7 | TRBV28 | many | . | CASSDLVGSYEQYF | TGTGCCAGCAGCGACCTTGTTGGGAGTTACGAGCAGTACTTC
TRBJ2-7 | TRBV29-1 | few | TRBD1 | CSVVRGQGYEQYF | TGCAGCGTTGTTAGGGGACAGGGTTACGAGCAGTACTTC
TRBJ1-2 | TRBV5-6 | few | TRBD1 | CASSDQKGRGNYGYTF | TGTGCCAGCAGCGATCAGAAAGGCAGGGGGAACTATGGCTACACCTTC
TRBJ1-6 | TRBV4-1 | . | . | CASSPGTARWMSPLHF | TGCGCCAGCAGCCCTGGGACGGCCCGGTGGATGTCACCCCTCCACTTT
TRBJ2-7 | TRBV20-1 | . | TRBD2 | CSAQTSGISYEQYF | TGCAGTGCACAGACTAGCGGGATCTCCTACGAGCAGTACTTC
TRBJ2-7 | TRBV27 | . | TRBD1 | CASKPRQGFSEQYF | TGTGCCAGCAAACCGAGACAGGGGTTTAGCGAGCAGTACTTC
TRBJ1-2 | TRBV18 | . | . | CASSLSRTEQGYTF | TGTGCCAGCTCCCTAAGCAGGACAGAACAAGGCTACACCTTC
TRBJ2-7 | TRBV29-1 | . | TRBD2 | CSGWGGNMREQYF | TGCAGCGGCTGGGGGGGGAATATGCGCGAGCAGTACTTC
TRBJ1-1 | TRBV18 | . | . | CASSPKSNTEAFF | TGTGCCAGCTCACCGAAGTCGAACACTGAAGCTTTCTTT
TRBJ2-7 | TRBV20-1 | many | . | CSARGQGSEQYF | TGCAGTGCTAGAGGCCAGGGTTCCGAGCAGTACTTC
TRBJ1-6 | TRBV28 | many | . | CASSLPWGNNSPLHF | TGTGCCAGCAGTTTACCTTGGGGGAATAATTCACCCCTCCACTTT
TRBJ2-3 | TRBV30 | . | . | CAWSVGLTDTQYF | TGTGCCTGGAGTGTAGGTCTCACAGATACGCAGTATTTT
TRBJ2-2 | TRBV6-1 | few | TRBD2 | CASRSSGTTGELFF | TGTGCCAGCAGGTCTAGCGGGACCACCGGGGAGCTGTTTTTT
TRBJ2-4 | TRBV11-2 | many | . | CASSLDPGARDIQYF | TGTGCCAGCAGCTTAGATCCTGGGGCGCGAGACATTCAGTACTTC
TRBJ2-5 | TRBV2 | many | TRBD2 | CASTVTSGQETQYF | TGTGCCAGCACCGTGACTAGCGGCCAAGAGACCCAGTACTTC
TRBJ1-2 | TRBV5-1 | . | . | CASSGSGNYGYTF | TGCGCCAGCAGCGGTTCGGGTAACTATGGCTACACCTTC
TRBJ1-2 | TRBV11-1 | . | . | CASSSRDVRGYTF | TGTGCCAGCAGCTCAAGGGACGTGCGGGGCTACACCTTC
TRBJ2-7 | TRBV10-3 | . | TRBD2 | CAISESMGLADTYEQYF | TGTGCCATCAGTGAGTCGATGGGACTAGCGGACACCTACGAGCAGTACTTC
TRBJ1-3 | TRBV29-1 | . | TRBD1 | CSGGTGGNTIYF | TGCAGCGGTGGGACAGGCGGAAACACCATATATTTT
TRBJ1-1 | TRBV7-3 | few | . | CASSLRAENTEAFF | TGTGCCAGCAGCTTAAGGGCGGAAAACACTGAAGCTTTCTTT
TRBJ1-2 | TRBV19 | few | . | CASIPNRWNYGYTF | TGTGCCAGTATCCCAAATCGTTGGAACTATGGCTACACCTTC
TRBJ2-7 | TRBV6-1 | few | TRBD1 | CASKGGQGNYEQYF | TGTGCCAGCAAAGGGGGACAGGGAAACTACGAGCAGTACTTC
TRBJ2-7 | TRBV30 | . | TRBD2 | CAWGTWGGRNSYEQYF | TGTGCCTGGGGTACCTGGGGGGGGAGAAACTCCTACGAGCAGTACTTC
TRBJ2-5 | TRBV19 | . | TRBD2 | CASSIRLADQETQYF | TGTGCCAGTAGTATAAGACTAGCGGACCAAGAGACCCAGTACTTC
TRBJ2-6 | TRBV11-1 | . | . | CASSLAMGGSGANVLTF | TGTGCCAGCAGCTTAGCGATGGGGGGCTCCGGGGCCAACGTCCTGACTTTC
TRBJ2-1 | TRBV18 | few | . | CASSPGYEQFF | TGTGCCAGCTCACCAGGTTATGAGCAGTTCTTC
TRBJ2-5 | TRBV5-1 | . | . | CASSIPPGRVGETQYF | TGCGCCAGCAGCATACCTCCGGGCCGGGTTGGAGAGACCCAGTACTTC
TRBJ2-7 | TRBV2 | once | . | CASSSGTDSYEQYF | TGTGCCAGCAGCTCCGGGACGGATTCCTACGAGCAGTACTTC
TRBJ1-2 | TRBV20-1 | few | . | CSARDRGRANYGYTF | TGCAGTGCTAGAGATCGGGGCCGGGCTAACTATGGCTACACCTTC
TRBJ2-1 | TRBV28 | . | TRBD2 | CASSLISQAGDKNEQFF | TGTGCCAGCAGTTTGATCTCCCAAGCGGGAGATAAGAATGAGCAGTTCTTC
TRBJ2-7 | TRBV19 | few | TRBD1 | CASSNRGSYEQYF | TGTGCCAGCAGTAACAGGGGCTCCTACGAGCAGTACTTC
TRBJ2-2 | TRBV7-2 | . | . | CASSIVITGELFF | TGTGCCAGCAGCATCGTCATCACCGGGGAGCTGTTTTTT
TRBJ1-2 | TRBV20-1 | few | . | CSASSEGYGYTF | TGCAGTGCTAGTTCCGAGGGCTATGGCTACACCTTC
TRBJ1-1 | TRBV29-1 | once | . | CSVVGGSDTEAFF | TGCAGCGTTGTCGGGGGCTCGGACACTGAAGCTTTCTTT
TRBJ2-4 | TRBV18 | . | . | CASSLDSKNIQYF | TGTGCCAGCTCACTGGACAGCAAAAACATTCAGTACTTC
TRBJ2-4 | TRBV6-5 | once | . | CAGSYARLSKNIQYF | TGTGCCGGCAGTTACGCTCGGCTATCCAAAAACATTCAGTACTTC
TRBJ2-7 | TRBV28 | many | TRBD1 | CASRKTGGAYEQYF | TGTGCCAGCAGGAAAACAGGGGGAGCCTACGAGCAGTACTTC
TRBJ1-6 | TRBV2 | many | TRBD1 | CASRLGQGNSPLHF | TGTGCCAGCAGGTTGGGACAGGGGAATTCACCCCTCCACTTT
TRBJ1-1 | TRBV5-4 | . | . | CASSLAGRSAEAFF | TGTGCCAGCAGCTTGGCCGGAAGGTCCGCTGAAGCTTTCTTT
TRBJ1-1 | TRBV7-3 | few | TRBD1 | CASSLYGTGARTEAFF | TGTGCCAGCAGCTTATATGGGACAGGGGCTAGGACTGAAGCTTTCTTT
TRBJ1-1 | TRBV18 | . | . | CASSLLQGSREAFF | TGTGCCAGCTCACTTTTACAGGGTTCCCGCGAAGCTTTCTTT
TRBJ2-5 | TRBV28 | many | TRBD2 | CASSSPNAGEMKTQYF | TGTGCCAGCAGTTCCCCCAATGCGGGAGAAATGAAGACCCAGTACTTC
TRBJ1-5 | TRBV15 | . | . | CATSRGGGGHQPQHF | TGTGCCACCAGCAGAGGTGGGGGGGGTCACCAGCCCCAGCATTTT
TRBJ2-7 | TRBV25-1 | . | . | CASSDGISNHYEQYF | TGTGCCAGCAGTGATGGAATATCCAACCACTACGAGCAGTACTTC
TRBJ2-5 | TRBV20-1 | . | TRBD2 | CSARGHGTIGTQYF | TGCAGTGCTAGAGGTCATGGGACTATCGGGACCCAGTACTTC
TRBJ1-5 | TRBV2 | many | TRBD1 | CASSRTGDSNQPQHF | TGTGCCAGCAGCCGGACAGGGGATAGCAATCAGCCCCAGCATTTT
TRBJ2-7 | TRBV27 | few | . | CASSLSAGGEQYF | TGTGCCAGCAGTTTATCGGCAGGGGGGGAGCAGTACTTC
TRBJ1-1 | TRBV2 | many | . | CASRRGVTEAFF | TGTGCCAGCAGAAGGGGGGTCACTGAAGCTTTCTTT
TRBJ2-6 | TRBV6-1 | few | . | CASSKVGTELVSGANVLTF | TGTGCCAGCAGTAAAGTGGGGACGGAGTTAGTATCTGGGGCCAACGTCCTGACTTTC
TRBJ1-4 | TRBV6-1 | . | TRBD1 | CASSFDRGGEKLFF | TGTGCCAGCAGCTTCGACAGGGGAGGTGAAAAACTGTTTTTT
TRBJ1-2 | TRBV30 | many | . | CAWNLGLYGYTF | TGTGCCTGGAACCTGGGGCTCTATGGCTACACCTTC
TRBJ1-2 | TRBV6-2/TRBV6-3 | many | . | CASSYSADGGSGDGYTF | TGTGCCAGCAGTTACTCCGCCGATGGGGGCTCGGGAGATGGCTACACCTTC
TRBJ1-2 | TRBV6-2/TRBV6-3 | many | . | CASRQPGNYGYTF | TGTGCCAGCAGACAGCCGGGGAACTATGGCTACACCTTC
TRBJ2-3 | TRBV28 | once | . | CASSFGGDTQYF | TGTGCCAGCAGTTTTGGTGGGGATACGCAGTATTTT
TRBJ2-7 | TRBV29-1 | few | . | CSVEDGLDYEQYF | TGCAGCGTTGAAGACGGCCTAGATTACGAGCAGTACTTC
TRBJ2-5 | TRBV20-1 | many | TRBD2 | CSAQNPSGSLSETQYF | TGCAGTGCTCAGAACCCGAGCGGGAGTCTTTCAGAGACCCAGTACTTC
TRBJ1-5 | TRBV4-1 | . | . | CASSQGMGERQPQHF | TGCGCCAGCAGCCAAGGCATGGGGGAACGACAGCCCCAGCATTTT